This T cell receptor beta chain comes out of a study of T cell clonotyping in hematopoietic cell transplantation. Across the whole study: Cytoreduction preceded collection of pretransplant recipient samples.

This CDR3 has 12 residues. CDR1 and CDR2 (germline): MNHEY, SVGAGI. Whole-study findings and limits: CD4 and CD8 repertoire contributions could not be separated without sorting. Pathologically expanded recipient clonotypes increased progressively from day 30 to day 180 as diversity fell.

About this clone itself: Its antigen remains unidentified. The junction departs from the called germline gene at one end, perhaps through a read error.

Time point meaning: recipient sample about 28 days before transplant, after cytoreduction. Profiling relied on immunoSEQ multiplex PCR, and the TCRdb table lists in-frame clones only, not all of them. Of roughly 46,000 clones listed, roughly 80% are singletons. The receptor's source is a man aged 55 to 70 with myelodysplastic syndrome. Some clones in this sample may be carry-over from other donors' samples. This sample comprised peripheral blood mononuclear cells, obtained before stem cell transplant. V is TRBV6-5 and J is TRBJ2-7; D is possibly TRBD2 (6 bases). The CDR3 bases are TGTGCCAGCAGTTACTCCGGGGGAAGGGTCGTCTTC. Protein product: CASSYSGGRVVF.